This section outlines one T cell receptor beta chain sequence together with its context. Its antigen remains unknown. After removal of 5 bases from V and 6 bases from J, the junction contained 5 bases not matched to a gene. CDR1 is SGHTA, CDR2 FQGNSA, per germline. This CDR3 region has 13 residues. The source of the sample is a study of T cell responses to AZD1222 COVID-19 vaccine. Study as a whole: Timing groups of about 4 and about 12 weeks for second doses were pooled.

Points from the study as a whole: Spike-specific TCR breadth rose after two AZD1222 doses, and depth rose as well. The donor cohort was predominantly white British with a female majority, and clonal diversity may have been underestimated. Reportedly, nearly half the spike-specific TCRs target unmutated variant regions.

Sequenced by immunoSEQ multiplex PCR; TCRdb stores in-frame clones only, minus some. The data hold 70,000 to 95,000 clones, with under 95% observed a single time. V usage is TRBV7-2 and J usage is TRBJ2-7; 9 bases are a match to TRBD1. Sequencing used peripheral blood, obtained on day 0 of AZD1222 vaccination. The source of this sequence is an adult in good health. CDR3: CASSTQGAGEQYF. In nucleotides, the CDR3 is TGTGCCAGCAGCACACAGGGGGCCGGCGAGCAGTACTTC.